Below are 18 T cell receptor beta chains sequenced from a single sample in a study of T cell clonality in common variable immunodeficiency. Assay: immunoSEQ multiplex PCR; the TCRdb copy retains only in-frame clones and omits some. The sample presents about 35,000 clones, none singletons. The sample comprised peripheral blood mononuclear cells. The receptors shown here come from a person aged 18 to 75 in good health.

This clone was recorded at least ten times. The read ends 3 residues early relative to the CDR3; the germline J gene fills the gap. The rearrangement links TRBV20-1 to TRBJ1-2; 8 positions match TRBD1. This CDR3 has 14 amino acids. Germline V gives CDR1 DFQATT, CDR2 SNEGSKA (reference sequence). CDR3 bases read: TGCAGTGCTCGATTGACAGGGGAATTTGGAGGC. Translation: CSARLTGEFGG. In full, the CDR3 is CSARLTGEFGGYTF.

This clone was observed at least ten times. The CDR3 is cut off 3 residues early in the read; its end comes from the germline J gene. V and J are TRBV12-3 or TRBV12-4 and TRBJ2-3; D not certain. This CDR3 contains 14 residues. Trimming shortened V by 5 bases and J by 0 bases, and 9 bases separated the two germline ends. The part of the CDR3 DNA that was read is TGTGCCAGCAGTCCTCGTCGGAGCACAGATACG. Residues: CASSPRRSTDT. The full CDR3 reads CASSPRRSTDTQYF.

This clone was observed at least ten times. The read ends 3 residues before the CDR3 terminus; that terminus is restored from the germline J gene. V usage is TRBV19 and J usage is TRBJ2-3, with TRBD2 matching over 8 bases. V shed 2 bases, J shed 0 bases, and the junction held 7 bases outside the gene matches. The CDR3 is 17 amino acids. Germline V lookup: CDR1 LNHDA, CDR2 SQIVND (reference sequence). The part of the CDR3 DNA that was read is TGTGCCAGTAGTATACGGGGGGGGGACTCTAGCACAGATACG. This gives the protein CASSIRGGDSSTDT. The entire CDR3 sequence reads CASSIRGGDSSTDTQYF.

There are many counts of this clone. The read halts 3 residues ahead of the CDR3 end, with the missing end drawn from the germline J gene. The V call is TRBV24-1, the J call TRBJ2-2; a weak D match, TRBD1 (5 bases). The germline V and J ends were trimmed by 5 bases and 4 bases, with 7 bases remaining between them. The CDR3 runs 13 residues. Germline V gene data show CDR1 as KGHDR and CDR2 as SFDVKD. CDR3 DNA (partial): TGTGCCACCAGTGTAAGGGGCACCGGGGAG. It specifies CATSVRGTGE. The CDR3 in full is CATSVRGTGELFF.

A few counts support this clone. The junction differs from germline at one of its ends, possibly a read error. The read ends 3 residues early relative to the CDR3; the germline J gene fills the gap. Other DNA variants within this sample encode the same CDR3. The chain joins TRBV19 to TRBJ1-3; a possible D gene is TRBD1 (5 bases). The CDR3 loop spans 14 amino acids. Germline assignment: CDR1 LNHDA and CDR2 SQIVND (reference sequence). The sequenced CDR3 bases are TGTGCCAGTGAGGACAAGAGCTCTGGAAACACA. Protein sequence: CASEDKSSGNT. Given in full, the CDR3 is CASEDKSSGNTIYF.

There are many counts of this clone. The sequenced fragment ends 3 residues before the CDR3 boundary, so the rest is inferred from the germline J gene. The chain has TRBV28 and TRBJ2-1; D is unresolved. V was pared by 6 bases and J by 0 bases, with 12 bases between. CDR3 length equals 15 residues. Germline CDR1 MDHEN, CDR2 SYDVKM. CDR3 DNA (partial): TGTGCCAGCAGCGACACGCGCCACTCCTACAATGAG. Protein product: CASSDTRHSYNE. The complete CDR3 sequence is CASSDTRHSYNEQFF.

The sample holds many counts of this clone. The read is 3 residues too short to cover the CDR3 end, so that end is filled in from the germline J gene. This sequence joins TRBV5-1 and TRBJ2-5; D possibly corresponds to TRBD2 (5 bases). Per germline, CDR1 SGHRS and CDR2 YFSETQ. The CDR3 runs to 14 residues. V lost 0 bases to trimming and J lost 2 bases, with 8 bases between them. The covered CDR3 bases are TGCGCCAGCAGCTTGGACAGCGGTCAAGAGACC. Its protein product is CASSLDSGQET. The CDR3 reads in full as CASSLDSGQETQYF.

This clone came up many times. The DNA ends 3 residues before the CDR3 does, and the rest of the CDR3 is filled in from the germline J gene. The chain couples TRBV7-2 to TRBJ2-7; D is undetermined. V was clipped by 1 base and J by 0 bases, with 10 bases between them. The CDR3 is 15 amino acids. CDR1 and CDR2 from the germline V gene are SGHTA and FQGNSA. The CDR3 is CASSLVQASSYEQYF. The CDR3 DNA, read in part, is TGTGCCAGCAGCTTAGTTCAGGCCAGCTCCTACGAG. Full variable domain (rest looked up from reference TRBV7-2 and TRBJ2-7): GAGVSQSPSNKVTEKGKDVELRCDPISGHTALYWYRQSLGQGLEFLIYFQGNSAPDKSGLPSDRFSAERTGGSVSTLTIQRTQQEDSAVYLCASSLVQASSYEQYFGPGTRLTVT.

This clone was detected ten times or more. The read finishes 3 residues shy of the CDR3 end, and the germline J gene is used to complete it. The rearrangement uses TRBV5-1 and TRBJ1-4; TRBD1 is a possible D gene (5 bases). V was cut by 2 bases and J by 6 bases, with 14 bases left in between. Germline V gives CDR1 SGHRS, CDR2 YFSETQ. CDR3 length equals 15 residues. CDR3 bases read: TGCGCCAGCAGCTTTGCTTCAGGGACTCATGAAAAA. Its translation: CASSFASGTHEK. The complete CDR3 sequence is CASSFASGTHEKLFF.

This clone showed up many times. The missing CDR3 end, 3 residues past where the read stops, is filled in from the germline J gene. The chain links TRBV20-1 to TRBJ1-2; D is possibly TRBD1 (5 bases). Trimming removed 6 bases at V and 6 bases at J, with 11 bases between. The CDR3 runs to 11 residues. The V gene's germline CDR1 is DFQATT and CDR2 SNEGSKA (reference sequence). The CDR3 is CSASAGNGYTF. CDR3 DNA (partial): TGCAGTGCAAGTGCAGGGAATGGC.

This clone showed up many times. The CDR3 goes on 3 residues after the read ends, and that part is filled in from the germline J gene. This chain joins TRBV28 and TRBJ2-3; no definite D call. The CDR3 covers 11 residues. V lost 6 bases and J 6 bases, leaving 7 bases between the germline ends. Per the germline V gene, CDR1 is MDHEN and CDR2 is SYDVKM. The CDR3 here is CASRQGDTQYF. The sequenced part of the CDR3 DNA is TGTGCCAGCAGGCAAGGGGATACG.

This clone was seen repeatedly, ten times or more. The read ends 3 residues shy of where the CDR3 ends; the end is completed using the germline J gene. This chain links TRBV20-1 with TRBJ1-6; 7 bases line up with TRBD1. Germline V gives CDR1 DFQATT, CDR2 SNEGSKA (reference sequence). This CDR3 comprises 12 residues. J was trimmed by 11 bases and V by 2 bases; bases with no gene match: 3. The CDR3 loop reads CSARSGTAPLHF. The sequenced CDR3 bases are TGCAGTGCTAGATCCGGGACAGCACCC.

The sample holds many counts of this clone. The read terminates 3 residues ahead of where the CDR3 ends, so the germline J gene completes it. The chain carries TRBV19 and TRBJ2-2, with 8 bases aligning to TRBD2. J gave up 5 bases and V 6 bases, and 20 bases lay outside the gene matches. The germline V gene encodes CDR1 LNHDA and CDR2 SQIVND (reference sequence). CDR3 length: 19 residues. CDR3 DNA (partial): TGTGCCAGTAGGGATTTCACGGGACTAGAAAACCGGTGGACCGGGGAG. Translated: CASRDFTGLENRWTGE. The whole CDR3 region reads CASRDFTGLENRWTGELFF.

This clone was picked up a small number of times. Read data end 3 residues before the CDR3 end; the end is taken from the germline J gene. This rearrangement joins TRBV18 to TRBJ1-1, with D possibly being TRBD1 (6 bases). The CDR3 consists of 12 residues. Germline CDR1 KGHSH, CDR2 LQKENI. The CDR3 sequence is CASADSSYEAFF. The covered CDR3 bases are TGTGCCAGCGCGGACAGTTCCTACGAG. The whole variable domain, filled in from reference TRBV18 and TRBJ1-1, reads NAGVMQNPRHLVRRRGQEARLRCSPMKGHSHVYWYRQLPEEGLKFMVYLQKENIIDESGMPKERFSAEFPKEGPSILRIQQVVRGDSAAYFCASADSSYEAFFGQGTRLTVV.

At least ten counts were recorded for this clone. The read terminates 3 residues ahead of where the CDR3 ends, so the germline J gene completes it. The gene calls are TRBV6-2 or TRBV6-3 and TRBJ2-5; TRBD1 is a possible D gene (5 bases). Per the germline V gene, CDR1 is MNHEY and CDR2 is SVGEGT. V was cut by 2 bases and J by 5 bases, with 9 bases left in between. The CDR3 loop spans 13 amino acids. CDR3 amino acids: CASSYTPGETQYF. The sequenced part of the CDR3 DNA is TGTGCCAGCAGTTACACCCCAGGGGAGACC.

This clone was found many times. The read stops 3 residues short of the end of the CDR3; the missing end is completed from the germline J gene. The chain carries TRBV5-1 and TRBJ2-5, with 9 bases matching TRBD2. The germline V gene has CDR1 SGHRS and CDR2 YFSETQ. The V gene end was trimmed by 4 bases and the J gene end by 2 bases; junction bases not matched to a gene: 18. The CDR3 sequence is 19 residues long. The CDR3 reads CASSHRSQLRGREQETQYF. The sequenced part of the CDR3 DNA is TGCGCCAGCAGCCACAGATCCCAGCTCCGCGGGAGGGAGCAAGAGACC. Using reference TRBV5-1 and TRBJ2-5 for the parts outside the CDR3, the full variable domain is KAGVTQTPRYLIKTRGQQVTLSCSPISGHRSVSWYQQTPGQGLQFLFEYFSETQRNKGNFPGRFSGRQFSNSRSEMNVSTLELGDSALYLCASSHRSQLRGREQETQYFGPGTRLLVL.

At least ten counts were recorded for this clone. The missing CDR3 end, 3 residues past where the read stops, is filled in from the germline J gene. The V and J genes are TRBV10-3 and TRBJ2-2; 10 bases line up with TRBD1. Germline trimming cut 8 bases from V and 6 bases from J; bases unmatched to any gene: 6. Germline lookup yields CDR1 ENHRY and CDR2 SYGVKD. CDR3 length equals 14 residues. This CDR3 is CAIAGTGAAGELFF. The part of the CDR3 DNA that was read is TGTGCCATCGCCGGGACAGGGGCAGCCGGGGAG.

In this sample, this clone turned up many times. Read sequence stops 3 residues before the CDR3 end, and the germline J gene provides the missing end. V and J are TRBV4-1 and TRBJ2-1; D not resolved. V lost 4 bases to trimming and J lost 0 bases, with 16 bases between them. The CDR3 has 17 amino acids. CDR1 is MGHRA, CDR2 YSYEKL, per germline. The CDR3 spells CASSPLPGRSSYNEQFF. The part of the CDR3 DNA that was read is TGCGCCAGCAGCCCACTCCCAGGCAGGAGCTCCTACAATGAG.